What follows are 10 T cell receptor beta chains derived from one specimen sequenced in a study of Tregs in tolerant kidney transplant recipients. Generated by immunoSEQ multiplex PCR, the TCRdb table keeps only in-frame clones and is missing some. The specimen's table records about 52,000 clones. The specimen was CD4+ T cells from blood, collected before the transplant. Receptors were obtained from a human donor who received a combined kidney and bone marrow transplant.

A note on this clone: Read data end 3 residues before the CDR3 end; the end is taken from the germline J gene. The chain is built from TRBV19 and TRBJ1-2; 8 bases match TRBD1. CDR1 is LNHDA and CDR2 is SQIVND in the germline V gene (reference sequence). Trimming removed 10 bases from V and 4 bases from J; junction bases left unmatched: 11. The CDR3 is 14 amino acids. The sequenced part of the CDR3 DNA is TGTGCCACCCTACCGGGACAGGTGTCCTATGGC. This codes for CATLPGQVSYG. The full CDR3 is CATLPGQVSYGYTF.

Of note for this clone: The CDR3 extends 3 residues past the end of the read, so its final part is completed from the germline J gene. The gene calls are TRBV7-9 and TRBJ2-3; D is uncertain. CDR3 length: 11 residues. Germline V gene data show CDR1 as SEHNR and CDR2 as FQNEAQ (reference sequence). V lost 5 bases, J lost 3 bases, and 3 bases lay in between. The CDR3 spells CASSITDTQYF. The sequenced CDR3 bases are TGTGCCAGCAGCATAACAGATACG.

Remarks on this clone: The CDR3 end lies 3 residues beyond the end of the read and is filled in from the germline J gene. The V and J genes are TRBV5-1 and TRBJ2-5; D is unresolved. Germline CDR1 is SGHRS and CDR2 is YFSETQ. Trimming took off 4 bases at V and 5 bases at J, with 15 bases between the two ends. This CDR3 spans 14 amino acids. CDR3 loop: CASSPGSTVETQYF. The covered CDR3 bases are TGCGCCAGCAGCCCCGGGTCAACCGTGGAGACC.

Concerning this clone itself: Read coverage stops 3 residues before the CDR3 terminus; the germline J gene supplies the remainder. J is TRBJ1-2 and V is TRBV7-9, with D perhaps matching TRBD1 (5 bases). This CDR3 region has 15 residues. The germline V and J ends were trimmed by 1 base and 0 bases, with 9 bases remaining between them. Germline V gene lookup returns CDR1 SEHNR and CDR2 FQNEAQ (reference sequence). The CDR3 loop reads CASSLGGVANYGYTF. CDR3 DNA, as far as it was read: TGTGCCAGCAGCTTAGGAGGGGTAGCTAACTATGGC.

In regard to this clone: The CDR3 goes on 3 residues after the read ends, and that part is filled in from the germline J gene. This chain connects TRBV5-1 to TRBJ1-6; D is ambiguous. V gave up 0 bases and J gave up 10 bases, with 11 bases separating them. In germline, CDR1 is SGHRS, CDR2 YFSETQ. The CDR3 is made up of 14 amino acids. The CDR3 sequence is CASSLAGLGSPLHF. The covered CDR3 bases are TGCGCCAGCAGCTTGGCCGGTCTCGGGTCACCC.

Comment on this clone: The read is 3 residues too short to cover the CDR3 end, so that end is filled in from the germline J gene. The V call is TRBV7-9, the J call TRBJ2-7; 7 bases map to TRBD1. V dropped 4 bases and J dropped 2; count of bases not matched to a gene: 5. The CDR3 contains 14 residues. CDR1 is SEHNR, CDR2 FQNEAQ, per germline (reference sequence). CDR3 protein: CASSSTGNTYEQYF. The covered CDR3 bases are TGTGCCAGCAGCTCGACAGGGAACACCTACGAG.

In regard to this clone: The read terminates 3 residues ahead of where the CDR3 ends, so the germline J gene completes it. V is TRBV18 and J is TRBJ1-4; maybe TRBD1 (6 bases). The V end was cut by 6 bases, the J end by 0 bases, with 8 bases between. The CDR3 runs 14 residues. The germline gives CDR1 KGHSH, CDR2 LQKENI. The CDR3: CASSWTATNEKLFF. CDR3 DNA, as far as it was read: TGTGCCAGCTCGTGGACAGCAACTAATGAAAAA.

As for this clone: The CDR3 end falls 3 residues outside the read, so it is completed with the germline J gene. This rearrangement joins TRBV2 to TRBJ2-7; 9 bases match TRBD1. V trimming: 5 bases; J trimming: 5 bases; junction bases outside the gene matches: 13. Germline CDR1 reads SNHLY; CDR2 reads FYNNEI. CDR3 size: 16 residues. Partial CDR3 DNA: TGTGCCAGCAGTCTTACCCGGGACAGGGTGGTCGACGAG. This encodes CASSLTRDRVVDE. The entire CDR3 protein reads CASSLTRDRVVDEQYF.

Comment on this clone: Coverage ceases 3 residues before the CDR3 finishes, and the germline J gene fills in the end. The gene calls are TRBV7-9 and TRBJ1-5; D is unclear. CDR1 and CDR2 from the germline V gene are SEHNR and FQNEAQ (reference sequence). Trimming pared 0 bases from V and 3 bases from J, leaving 9 bases between. The CDR3 contains 15 residues. The DNA read from the CDR3 is TGTGCCAGCAGCTTAGCGAAAGGCCCCAATCAGCCC. Encoded protein: CASSLAKGPNQP. The whole CDR3 region reads CASSLAKGPNQPQHF.

Concerning this clone itself: With the read ending 3 residues before the CDR3 end, the germline J gene is used to fill in that end. V usage is TRBV30 and J usage is TRBJ1-4, with D possibly TRBD1 on 5 matching bases. Germline loops: CDR1 GTSNPN, CDR2 SVGIG (reference sequence). CDR3 length: 13 amino acids. Trimming removed 6 bases at V and 2 bases at J, with 10 bases between. CDR3 bases read: TGTGCCTGCAGAGGGGTGACTAATGAAAAA. Translated: CACRGVTNEK. In full, the CDR3 reads CACRGVTNEKLFF.